This T cell receptor beta chain was recovered during a study of CD8+CD57+ T cells in acquired aplastic anemia. The template for TCR beta VDJ and CDR3 sequence profiling was genomic DNA. From the reads, TCRdb called clonotypes with MiXCR, one entry per CDR3 protein. The sample has roughly 200,000 distinct CDR3 sequences; around 63% are singletons. The CDR3 spans 16 residues. The junction had 4 bases not matched to a gene; V was cut back by 0 bases and J by 6 bases. Germline CDR1 SGHTA, CDR2 FQGNSA. An expansion of CD8+CD57+ cells by flow cytometry had been shown in patients chosen for sequencing. This clonotype was counted ten times or more.

The chain links TRBV7-2 to TRBJ1-6; 8 nucleotides agree with TRBD1. This sequence originates from a human donor with aplastic anemia. The material sequenced was sorted CD4+, CD8+, or CD8+CD57+ T cells (not recorded which) from PBMCs. The CDR3 here is CASSLAGTGLNSPLHF. DNA for the CDR3: TGTGCCAGCAGCTTAGCGGGGACAGGACTTAATTCACCCCTCCACTTT.